The clone carrying this TCR beta chain was observed a few times. Its antigen remains unknown. This record belongs to a study of T-cell reconstitution after alpha-beta-depleted transplantation in children. Study results and limitations: In patients about two months after transplant, alpha-beta T cells reportedly arose from several hundred expanded graft clones.

Preparation of the TCRbeta library used unique molecular identifiers. A single record per CDR3 protein comes from TCRdb applying MiXCR to the PCR reads. The sample holds around 580,000 distinct CDR3 sequences, about a quarter seen once. With 5 bases clipped from V and 4 bases from J, the junction kept 12 bases outside the gene matches. CDR3 length: 17 amino acids. Germline V gives CDR1 SGHRS, CDR2 YFSETQ. The input for sequencing was PBMCs, taken before TCRalphabeta/CD19-depleted stem cell transplant. The rearrangement links TRBV5-1 to TRBJ2-3; 11 nucleotides match TRBD1. This receptor was identified in a boy under two years old with Wiskott-Aldrich syndrome, due to receive a stem cell transplant. The CDR3 loop reads CASRYGQGAGGADTQYF. In nucleotides, the CDR3 is TGCGCCAGCAGATACGGACAGGGGGCAGGAGGCGCAGATACGCAGTATTTT.